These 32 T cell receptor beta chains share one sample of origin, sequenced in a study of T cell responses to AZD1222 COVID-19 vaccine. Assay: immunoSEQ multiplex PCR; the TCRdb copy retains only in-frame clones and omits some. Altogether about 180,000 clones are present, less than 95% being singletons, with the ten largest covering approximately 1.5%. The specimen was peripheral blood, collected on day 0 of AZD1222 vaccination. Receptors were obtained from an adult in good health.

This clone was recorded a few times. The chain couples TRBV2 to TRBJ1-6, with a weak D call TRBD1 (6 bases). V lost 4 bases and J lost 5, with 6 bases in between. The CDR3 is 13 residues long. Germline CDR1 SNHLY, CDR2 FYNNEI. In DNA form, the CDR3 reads TGTGCCAGCAGTGGACAGGATAATTCACCCCTCCACTTT. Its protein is CASSGQDNSPLHF. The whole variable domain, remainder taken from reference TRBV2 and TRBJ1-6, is EPEVTQTPSHQVTQMGQEVILRCVPISNHLYFYWYRQILGQKVEFLVSFYNNEISEKSEIFDDQFSVERPDGSNFTLKIRSTKLEDSAMYFCASSGQDNSPLHFGNGTRLTVT.

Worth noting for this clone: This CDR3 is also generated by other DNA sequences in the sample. The CDR3 sequence: CASSLQGPDTQYF. In DNA, the CDR3 is TGCGCCAGCAGCTTACAAGGGCCAGATACGCAGTATTTT. V gene TRBV5-1 combines with J gene TRBJ2-3; D unresolved. Trimming pared 2 bases from V and 4 bases from J, leaving 8 bases between. Germline CDR1 reads SGHRS; CDR2 reads YFSETQ. This CDR3 is built from 13 residues.

DNA for the CDR3: TGTGCCAGCAAGTCCGTACGGGTCTCCGGGGAGCTGTTTTTT. This codes for CASKSVRVSGELFF. The chain joins TRBV6-5 to TRBJ2-2; no definite D call. The CDR3 runs 14 residues. V was cut by 7 bases and J by 6 bases, with 15 bases left in between. CDR1 is MNHEY and CDR2 is SVGAGI in the germline V gene.

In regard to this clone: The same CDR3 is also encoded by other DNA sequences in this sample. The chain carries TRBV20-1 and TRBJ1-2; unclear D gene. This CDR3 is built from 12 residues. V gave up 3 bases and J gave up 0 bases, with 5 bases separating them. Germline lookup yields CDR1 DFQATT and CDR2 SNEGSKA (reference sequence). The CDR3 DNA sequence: TGCAGTGCTAGTACCGCTAACTATGGCTACACCTTC. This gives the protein CSASTANYGYTF.

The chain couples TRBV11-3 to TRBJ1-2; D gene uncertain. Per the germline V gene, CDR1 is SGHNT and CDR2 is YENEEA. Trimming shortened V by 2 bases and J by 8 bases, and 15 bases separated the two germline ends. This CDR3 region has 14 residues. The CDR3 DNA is TGTGCCAGCAGCTTAAGGAATGGGGTGGAGGGCTACACCTTC. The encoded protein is CASSLRNGVEGYTF. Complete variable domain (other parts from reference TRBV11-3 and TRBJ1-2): EAGVVQSPRYKIIEKKQPVAFWCNPISGHNTLYWYLQNLGQGPELLIRYENEEAVDDSQLPKDRFSAERLKGVDSTLKIQPAELGDSAVYLCASSLRNGVEGYTFGSGTRLTVV.

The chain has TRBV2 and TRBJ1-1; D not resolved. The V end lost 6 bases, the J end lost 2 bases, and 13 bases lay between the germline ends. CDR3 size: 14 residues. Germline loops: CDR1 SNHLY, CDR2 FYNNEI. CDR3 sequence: CASSYGSTNTEAFF. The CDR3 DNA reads TGTGCCAGCAGCTATGGGTCAACTAACACTGAAGCTTTCTTT.

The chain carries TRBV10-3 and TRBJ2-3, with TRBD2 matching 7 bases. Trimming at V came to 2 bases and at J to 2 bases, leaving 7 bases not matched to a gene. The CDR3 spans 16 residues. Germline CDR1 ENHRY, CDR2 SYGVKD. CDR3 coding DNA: TGTGCCATCAGTGAGGAGGGGCGGGGGTACACAGATACGCAGTATTTT. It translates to CAISEEGRGYTDTQYF.

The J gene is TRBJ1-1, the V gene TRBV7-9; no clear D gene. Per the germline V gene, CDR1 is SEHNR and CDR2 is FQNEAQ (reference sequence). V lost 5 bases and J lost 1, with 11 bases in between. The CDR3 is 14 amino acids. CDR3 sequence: CASSPRQTNTEAFF. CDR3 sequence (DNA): TGTGCCAGCAGCCCCAGGCAGACGAACACTGAAGCTTTCTTT.

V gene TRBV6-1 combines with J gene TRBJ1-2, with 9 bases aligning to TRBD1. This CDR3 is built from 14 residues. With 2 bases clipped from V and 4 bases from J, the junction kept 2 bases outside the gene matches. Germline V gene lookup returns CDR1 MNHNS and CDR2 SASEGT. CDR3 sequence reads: CASSETGGAYGYTF. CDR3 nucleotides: TGTGCCAGCAGTGAAACAGGGGGCGCCTATGGCTACACCTTC.

Written as DNA, the CDR3 is TGTGCCACCAGCAGAGATCCGTCATTCGCTGGGGCCAACGTCCTGACTTTC. Its translation: CATSRDPSFAGANVLTF. This chain links TRBV15 with TRBJ2-6; D uncertain. The ends were cut back, 0 bases at V and 2 bases at J, with 11 bases in the middle. Germline assignment: CDR1 LNHNV and CDR2 YYDKDF (reference sequence). This CDR3 has 17 amino acids.

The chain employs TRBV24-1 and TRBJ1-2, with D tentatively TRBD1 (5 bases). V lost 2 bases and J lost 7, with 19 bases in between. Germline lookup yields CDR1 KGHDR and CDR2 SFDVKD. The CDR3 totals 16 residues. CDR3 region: CATSDSTTGAGGGYTF. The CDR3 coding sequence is TGTGCCACCAGTGATTCTACTACAGGTGCGGGGGGTGGCTACACCTTC.

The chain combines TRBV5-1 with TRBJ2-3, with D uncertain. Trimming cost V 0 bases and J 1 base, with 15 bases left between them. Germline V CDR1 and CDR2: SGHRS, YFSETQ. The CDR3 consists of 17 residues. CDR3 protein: CASSLGLHTTGTDTQYF. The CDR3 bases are TGCGCCAGCAGCTTGGGGCTTCATACCACTGGCACAGATACGCAGTATTTT.

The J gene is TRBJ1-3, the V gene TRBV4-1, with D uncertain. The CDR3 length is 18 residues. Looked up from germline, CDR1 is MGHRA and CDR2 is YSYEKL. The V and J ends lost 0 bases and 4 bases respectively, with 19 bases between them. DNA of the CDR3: TGCGCCAGCAGCCAAGACATCTTTCCTTCGGGGTCGGGAAACACCATATATTTT. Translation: CASSQDIFPSGSGNTIYF.

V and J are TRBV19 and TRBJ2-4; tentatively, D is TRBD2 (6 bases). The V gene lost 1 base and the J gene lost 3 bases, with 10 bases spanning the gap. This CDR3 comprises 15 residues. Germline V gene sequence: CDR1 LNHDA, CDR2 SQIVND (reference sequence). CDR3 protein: CASSIGRGNKNIQYF. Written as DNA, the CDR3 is TGTGCCAGTAGTATAGGGCGGGGAAACAAAAACATTCAGTACTTC.

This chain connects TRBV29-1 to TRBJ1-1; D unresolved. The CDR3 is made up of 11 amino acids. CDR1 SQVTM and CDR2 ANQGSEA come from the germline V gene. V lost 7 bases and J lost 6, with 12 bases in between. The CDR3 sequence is CSARREAEAFF. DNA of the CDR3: TGCAGCGCGCGGAGGGAGGCTGAAGCTTTCTTT.

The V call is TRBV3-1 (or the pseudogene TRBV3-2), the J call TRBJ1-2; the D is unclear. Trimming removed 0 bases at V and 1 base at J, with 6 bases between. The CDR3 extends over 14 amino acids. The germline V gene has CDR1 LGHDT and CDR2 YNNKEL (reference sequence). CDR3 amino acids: CASSQEGSNYGYTF. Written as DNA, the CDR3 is TGTGCCAGCAGCCAAGAAGGCAGTAACTATGGCTACACCTTC.

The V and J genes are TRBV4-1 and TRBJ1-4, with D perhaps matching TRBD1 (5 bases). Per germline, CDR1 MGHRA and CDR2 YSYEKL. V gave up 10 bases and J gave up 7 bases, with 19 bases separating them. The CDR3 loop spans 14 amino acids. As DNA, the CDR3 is TGCGCCACCCTGCCCCCAGGGAGCGGTGAAAAACTGTTTTTT. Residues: CATLPPGSGEKLFF.

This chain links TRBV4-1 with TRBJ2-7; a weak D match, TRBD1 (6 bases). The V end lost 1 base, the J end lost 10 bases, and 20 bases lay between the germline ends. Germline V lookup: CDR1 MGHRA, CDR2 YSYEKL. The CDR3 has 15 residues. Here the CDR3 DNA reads TGCGCCAGCAGCCAAGGTACCGGGACACTCGGAGAACAGTACTTC. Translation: CASSQGTGTLGEQYF.

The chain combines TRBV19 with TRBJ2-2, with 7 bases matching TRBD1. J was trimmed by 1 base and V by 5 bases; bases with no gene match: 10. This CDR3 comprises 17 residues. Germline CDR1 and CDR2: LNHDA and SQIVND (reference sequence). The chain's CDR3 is CASSRTRGILNTGELFF. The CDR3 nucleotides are TGTGCCAGTAGTCGAACCAGGGGGATCTTGAACACCGGGGAGCTGTTTTTT.

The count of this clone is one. CDR3 sequence (DNA): TGTGCCAGCAGCTCAAACAGGGTAAACGAGCAGTACTTC. It encodes CASSSNRVNEQYF. This chain joins TRBV11-2 and TRBJ2-7; tentative D call: TRBD1 (6 bases). CDR3 length: 13 amino acids. The germline V gene has CDR1 SGHAT and CDR2 FQNNGV. V shed 4 bases and J shed 5 bases, with 12 bases lying between them.

CDR3 nucleotide sequence: TGCGCCAGCAGTATGAAATTCAGGGACACTGAAGCTTTCTTT. Its protein is CASSMKFRDTEAFF. The chain links TRBV4-3 to TRBJ1-1; a weak D match, TRBD1 (5 bases). This CDR3 has 14 amino acids. The V and J ends lost 6 bases and 3 bases respectively, with 14 bases between them. The germline CDR1 and CDR2 sequences are LGHNA and YSLEER.

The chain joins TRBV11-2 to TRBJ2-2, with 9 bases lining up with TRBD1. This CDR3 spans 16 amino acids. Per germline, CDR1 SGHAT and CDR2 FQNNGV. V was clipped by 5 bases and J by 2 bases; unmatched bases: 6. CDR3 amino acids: CASSAYRGLNTGELFF. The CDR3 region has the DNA TGTGCCAGCAGCGCATACAGGGGGCTCAACACCGGGGAGCTGTTTTTT.

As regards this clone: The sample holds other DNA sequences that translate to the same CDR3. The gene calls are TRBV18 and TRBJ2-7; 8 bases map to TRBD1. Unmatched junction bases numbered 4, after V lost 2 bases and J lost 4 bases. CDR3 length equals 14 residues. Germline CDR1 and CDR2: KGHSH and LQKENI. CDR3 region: CASSPGTGGYEQYF. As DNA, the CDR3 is TGTGCCAGCTCACCAGGGACAGGTGGTTACGAGCAGTACTTC.

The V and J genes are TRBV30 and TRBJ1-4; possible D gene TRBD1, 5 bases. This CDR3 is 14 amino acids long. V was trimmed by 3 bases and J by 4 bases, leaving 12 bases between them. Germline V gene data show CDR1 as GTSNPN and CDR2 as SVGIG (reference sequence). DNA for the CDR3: TGTGCCTGGAGAGAACAGGTTCTTAATGAAAAACTGTTTTTT. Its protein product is CAWREQVLNEKLFF. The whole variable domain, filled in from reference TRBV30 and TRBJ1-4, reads SQTIHQWPATLVQPVGSPLSLECTVEGTSNPNLYWYRQAAGRGLQLLFYSVGIGQISSEVPQNLSASRPQDRQFILSSKKLLLSDSGFYLCAWREQVLNEKLFFGSGTQLSVL.

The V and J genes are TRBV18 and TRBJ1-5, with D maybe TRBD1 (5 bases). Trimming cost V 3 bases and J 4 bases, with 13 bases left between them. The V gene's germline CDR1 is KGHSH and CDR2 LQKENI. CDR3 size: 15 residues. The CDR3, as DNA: TGTGCCAGCTCACCTCCTGGGGGGGGGAATCAGCCCCAGCATTTT. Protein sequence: CASSPPGGGNQPQHF.

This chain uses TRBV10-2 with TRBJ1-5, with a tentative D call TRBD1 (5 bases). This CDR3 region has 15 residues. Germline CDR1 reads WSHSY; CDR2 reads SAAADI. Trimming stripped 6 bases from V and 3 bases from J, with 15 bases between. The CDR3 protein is CASRLGRAFNQPQHF. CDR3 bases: TGCGCCAGCAGGTTGGGCAGGGCTTTCAATCAGCCCCAGCATTTT.

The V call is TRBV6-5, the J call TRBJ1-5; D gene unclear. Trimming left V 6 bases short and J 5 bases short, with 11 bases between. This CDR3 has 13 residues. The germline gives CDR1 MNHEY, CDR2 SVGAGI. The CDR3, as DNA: TGTGCCAGCAGCTCCTTGGGCGATCAGCCCCAGCATTTT. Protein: CASSSLGDQPQHF.

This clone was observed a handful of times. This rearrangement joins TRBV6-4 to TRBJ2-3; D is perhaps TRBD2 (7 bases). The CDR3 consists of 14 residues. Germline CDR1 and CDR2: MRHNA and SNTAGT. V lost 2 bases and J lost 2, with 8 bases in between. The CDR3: CASSDGGATDTQYF. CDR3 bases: TGTGCCAGCAGTGACGGGGGGGCCACAGATACGCAGTATTTT.

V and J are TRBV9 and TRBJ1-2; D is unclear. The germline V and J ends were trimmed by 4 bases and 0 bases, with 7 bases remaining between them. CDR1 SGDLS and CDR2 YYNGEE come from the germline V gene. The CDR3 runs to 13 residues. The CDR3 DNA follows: TGTGCCAGCAGCCCGACAACTAACTATGGCTACACCTTC. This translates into CASSPTTNYGYTF.

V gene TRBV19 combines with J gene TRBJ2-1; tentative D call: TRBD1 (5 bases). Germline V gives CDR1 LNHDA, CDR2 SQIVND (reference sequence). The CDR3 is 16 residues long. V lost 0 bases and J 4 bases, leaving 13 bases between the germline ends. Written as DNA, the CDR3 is TGTGCCAGTAGTATAGAGGAAGGGGCGATTTACAATGAGCAGTTCTTC. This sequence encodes CASSIEEGAIYNEQFF.

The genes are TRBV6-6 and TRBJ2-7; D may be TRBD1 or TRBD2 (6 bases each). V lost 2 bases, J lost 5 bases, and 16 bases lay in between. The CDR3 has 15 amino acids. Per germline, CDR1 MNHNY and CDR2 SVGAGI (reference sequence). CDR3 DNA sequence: TGTGCCAGCAGTTACGGAGGGGGGCCTGTCCACGAGCAGTACTTC. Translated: CASSYGGGPVHEQYF.

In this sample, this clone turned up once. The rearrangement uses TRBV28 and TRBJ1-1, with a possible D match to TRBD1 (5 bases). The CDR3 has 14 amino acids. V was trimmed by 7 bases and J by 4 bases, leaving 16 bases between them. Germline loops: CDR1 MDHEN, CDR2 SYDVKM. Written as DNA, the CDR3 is TGTGCCAGCATCGACTCAAGGGGTTTCACTGAAGCTTTCTTT. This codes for CASIDSRGFTEAFF.